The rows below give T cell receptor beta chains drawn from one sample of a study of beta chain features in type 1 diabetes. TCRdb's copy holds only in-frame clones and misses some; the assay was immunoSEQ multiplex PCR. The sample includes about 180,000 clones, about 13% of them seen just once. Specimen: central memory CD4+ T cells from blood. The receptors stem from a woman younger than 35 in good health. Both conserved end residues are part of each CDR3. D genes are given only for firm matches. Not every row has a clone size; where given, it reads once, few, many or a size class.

CDR3: CASSAHWGPTDTQYF; DNA: TGTGCCAGCAGCGCCCATTGGGGGCCCACAGATACGCAGTATTTT; V: TRBV11-3; J: TRBJ2-3; D: NA; size: NA
CDR3: CASSLDSGYEQYF; DNA: TGTGCCAGCAGCTTAGATTCCGGCTACGAGCAGTACTTC; V: TRBV7-8; J: TRBJ2-7; D: NA; size: NA
CDR3: CASSQVRVRTGELFF; DNA: TGCGCCAGCAGCCAAGTGAGGGTGCGAACCGGGGAGCTGTTTTTT; V: TRBV4-3; J: TRBJ2-2; D: NA; size: few
CDR3: CASSLVILAGGSGYEQYF; DNA: TGTGCCAGCAGCTTAGTAATCCTAGCGGGAGGCTCCGGCTACGAGCAGTACTTC; V: TRBV7-8; J: TRBJ2-7; D: TRBD2; size: NA
CDR3: CASSTTREETQYF; DNA: TGTGCCAGCAGCACAACTAGGGAAGAGACCCAGTACTTC; V: TRBV11-1; J: TRBJ2-5; D: NA; size: few
CDR3: CASSFQETQGEKLFF; DNA: TGTGCCAGCAGCTTTCAGGAGACTCAGGGTGAAAAACTGTTTTTT; V: TRBV11-2; J: TRBJ1-4; D: NA; size: few
CDR3: CASSLGHQLTEAFF; DNA: TGCGCCAGCAGCTTGGGACATCAGCTCACTGAAGCTTTCTTT; V: TRBV5-1; J: TRBJ1-1; D: NA; size: few
CDR3: CASSATGTHEQYF; DNA: TGTGCCAGCAGTGCGACAGGGACCCACGAGCAGTACTTC; V: TRBV6-1; J: TRBJ2-7; D: TRBD1; size: NA
CDR3: CASSLGAGQETQYF; DNA: TGCGCCAGCAGCTTGGGGGCAGGACAAGAGACCCAGTACTTC; V: TRBV5-1; J: TRBJ2-5; D: NA; size: NA
CDR3: CASSSGLSTREQFF; DNA: TGTGCCAGCAGCTCGGGACTCTCCACGAGGGAGCAGTTCTTC; V: TRBV11-2; J: TRBJ2-1; D: NA; size: NA
CDR3: CASSSLAGAKNIQYF; DNA: TGTGCCAGCAGTTCCCTAGCGGGGGCCAAAAACATTCAGTACTTC; V: TRBV28; J: TRBJ2-4; D: TRBD2; size: few
CDR3: CASLPRDLSYEQYF; DNA: TGTGCCAGCCTCCCGCGGGATCTCTCCTACGAGCAGTACTTC; V: TRBV28; J: TRBJ2-7; D: NA; size: few
CDR3: CASSYQGLATETQYF; DNA: TGTGCCAGCAGTTACCAAGGACTAGCTACGGAGACCCAGTACTTC; V: TRBV6-5; J: TRBJ2-5; D: TRBD2; size: NA
CDR3: CASSFASGIGEQFF; DNA: TGTGCCAGCAGCTTCGCTAGCGGGATTGGTGAGCAGTTCTTC; V: TRBV7-6; J: TRBJ2-1; D: TRBD2; size: NA
CDR3: CASSLWTGPTGELFF; DNA: TGTGCCAGCAGCCTATGGACAGGGCCCACCGGGGAGCTGTTTTTT; V: TRBV28; J: TRBJ2-2; D: TRBD1; size: NA
CDR3: CASGAQPYTGELFF; DNA: TGTGCCAGCGGGGCACAGCCCTACACCGGGGAGCTGTTTTTT; V: TRBV6-1; J: TRBJ2-2; D: NA; size: NA
CDR3: CASSLRGLAGGSSTGELFF; DNA: TGTGCCAGCAGTCTGAGAGGACTAGCGGGGGGATCAAGCACCGGGGAGCTGTTTTTT; V: TRBV7-6; J: TRBJ2-2; D: TRBD2; size: NA
CDR3: CASSIKSRGQGYNEQFF; DNA: TGTGCCAGTAGTATTAAGTCTCGGGGACAGGGCTACAATGAGCAGTTCTTC; V: TRBV19; J: TRBJ2-1; D: TRBD1; size: NA
CDR3: CASSRDSNSEQYF; DNA: TGTGCCAGCTCACGTGACAGTAATAGCGAGCAGTACTTC; V: TRBV18; J: TRBJ2-7; D: NA; size: few
CDR3: CASSGPSGNSNQPQHF; DNA: TGTGCCAGTAGTGGACCGTCAGGGAATAGCAATCAGCCCCAGCATTTT; V: TRBV19; J: TRBJ1-5; D: NA; size: NA
CDR3: CASSSGASGANVLTF; DNA: TGCGCCAGCAGCTCAGGGGCCTCTGGGGCCAACGTCCTGACTTTC; V: TRBV5-1; J: TRBJ2-6; D: NA; size: few
CDR3: CASSQDQGGFNQPQHF; DNA: TGTGCCAGCAGCCAAGATCAGGGAGGTTTCAATCAGCCCCAGCATTTT; V: TRBV4-2; J: TRBJ1-5; D: NA; size: many
CDR3: CASSLFGYEQYF; DNA: TGTGCCAGCAGCTTATTCGGCTACGAGCAGTACTTC; V: TRBV7-2; J: TRBJ2-7; D: NA; size: NA
CDR3: CASSPEVGRLMGETQYF; DNA: TGTGCCAGCAGCCCGGAGGTGGGAAGGCTCATGGGGGAGACCCAGTACTTC; V: TRBV7-9; J: TRBJ2-5; D: NA; size: NA
CDR3: CASSDPGAYPYEQYF; DNA: TGTGCCAGTAGTGACCCGGGAGCCTATCCCTACGAGCAGTACTTC; V: TRBV19; J: TRBJ2-7; D: NA; size: NA
CDR3: CASSLRAGVNEQFF; DNA: TGTGCCAGCAGCTTACGAGCGGGAGTTAATGAGCAGTTCTTC; V: TRBV11-2; J: TRBJ2-1; D: TRBD2; size: NA
CDR3: CASSFGGKSSYNEQFF; DNA: TGCGCCAGCAGTTTTGGGGGCAAAAGCTCCTACAATGAGCAGTTCTTC; V: TRBV5-1; J: TRBJ2-1; D: NA; size: few
CDR3: CAVGQGRDTIYF; DNA: TGTGCCGTAGGACAGGGCCGTGACACCATATATTTT; V: TRBV10-3; J: TRBJ1-3; D: TRBD1; size: many
CDR3: CASSFYGQGGNYGYTF; DNA: TGTGCCAGCAGTTTCTATGGACAGGGCGGCAACTATGGCTACACCTTC; V: TRBV27; J: TRBJ1-2; D: TRBD1; size: few
CDR3: CASSRQQENEQFF; DNA: TGTGCCAGCAGCCGACAGCAGGAGAATGAGCAGTTCTTC; V: TRBV11-3; J: TRBJ2-1; D: NA; size: NA
CDR3: CASSVGGSTDTQYF; DNA: TGTGCCAGCAGCGTAGGAGGAAGCACAGATACGCAGTATTTT; V: TRBV9; J: TRBJ2-3; D: NA; size: NA
CDR3: CASSRGPYEQYF; DNA: TGTGCCAGCAGCCGAGGGCCCTACGAGCAGTACTTC; V: TRBV13; J: TRBJ2-7; D: NA; size: few
CDR3: CASSLAFGSYEQYF; DNA: TGTGCCAGCAGCTTAGCGTTCGGCTCCTACGAGCAGTACTTC; V: TRBV5-4; J: TRBJ2-7; D: NA; size: few
CDR3: CSVSRGGSGANVLTF; DNA: TGCAGCGTTTCTAGAGGGGGCTCTGGGGCCAACGTCCTGACTTTC; V: TRBV29-1; J: TRBJ2-6; D: NA; size: many
CDR3: CASSLTDRGSYNEQFF; DNA: TGTGCCAGCAGCTTAACGGACAGGGGATCCTACAATGAGCAGTTCTTC; V: TRBV7-6; J: TRBJ2-1; D: TRBD1; size: NA
CDR3: CGGLTDTQYF; DNA: TGCGGGGGCCTCACAGATACGCAGTATTTT; V: TRBV29-1; J: TRBJ2-3; D: NA; size: NA
CDR3: CASSLGASGTYEQYF; DNA: TGTGCCAGCAGTTTAGGTGCTAGCGGTACCTACGAGCAGTACTTC; V: TRBV28; J: TRBJ2-7; D: TRBD2; size: NA
CDR3: CASKIGLAGARNEQFF; DNA: TGTGCCAGCAAAATCGGACTAGCGGGAGCACGGAATGAGCAGTTCTTC; V: TRBV2; J: TRBJ2-1; D: TRBD2; size: few
CDR3: CSGCGQMNTEAFF; DNA: TGCAGCGGATGTGGACAGATGAACACTGAAGCTTTCTTT; V: TRBV29-1; J: TRBJ1-1; D: NA; size: NA
CDR3: CASSRLAFSYNEQFF; DNA: TGTGCCAGCAGTAGACTAGCCTTCTCCTACAATGAGCAGTTCTTC; V: TRBV6-5; J: TRBJ2-1; D: TRBD2; size: few
CDR3: CSVYRVGTEAFF; DNA: TGCAGCGTCTACAGGGTGGGCACTGAAGCTTTCTTT; V: TRBV29-1; J: TRBJ1-1; D: NA; size: many